This T cell receptor (beta chain) was sequenced for a study of shared clonotypes between healthy human individuals. Looked up from germline, CDR1 is LNHDA and CDR2 is SQIVND (reference sequence). The CDR3 covers 16 residues. V lost 6 bases to trimming and J lost 11 bases; unmatched junction nucleotides: 19. Sequencing used immunoSEQ multiplex PCR; TCRdb keeps in-frame clones, though not all of them. The table shows 1.4 million to 1.5 million clones, with around 95% occurring only once. This receptor was taken from a man aged 25 to 40 in good health. The sequencing sample was made of naive CD4+ T cells sorted from blood. Subset in this sample: CD45RA+ positively selected. The chain recombines TRBV19 with TRBJ2-1, with 7 bases fitting TRBD2. As DNA, the CDR3 is TGTGCCAGTAGCCATCCCGGACTAGTCGGCCCAGGGCAGCAGTTCTTC. Protein: CASSHPGLVGPGQQFF.